These 23 T cell receptor beta chains were sequenced from one sample in a study of blood T cells in healthy people across ages (dated by TCRdb to 2014 to 2015). Libraries were built with 5' RACE. Sequencing took place on an Illumina HiSeq 2500. A second 7 to 11 cycle PCR used a sample-barcoded 5' primer and a J-beta primer mix. TCRdb applied fastp at Q25 and MiXCR to the public reads, then kept only in-frame beta chains. Each CDR3 protein gets just one entry, which takes the most common genes and DNA from the rows behind it. In this sample the table shows 800,000 or so distinct CDR3 sequences, 20% to 25% of which occur a single time. Jointly, the top ten make up more than 3% of the sample. The sample also formed part of further work on T cells of mothers and their children.

Sequencing was carried out using blood. The origin of the receptors is a boy aged 5-17 years in good health.

The chain joins TRBV20-1 to TRBJ2-5; 10 bases match TRBD2. V lost 5 bases, J lost 6 bases, and 6 bases stayed unmatched. Per the germline V gene, CDR1 is DFQATT and CDR2 is SNEGSKA (reference sequence). The CDR3 covers 13 residues. In DNA, the CDR3 is TGCAGTGCTCCGGGACTAGCGTGGCAGACCCAGTACTTC. It yields the protein CSAPGLAWQTQYF.

This clonotype has only a few counts. The J gene is TRBJ2-3, the V gene TRBV20-1, with no clear D. Trimming pared 4 bases from V and 0 bases from J, leaving 17 bases between. The CDR3 covers 16 residues. CDR1 and CDR2 from the germline V gene are DFQATT and SNEGSKA (reference sequence). CDR3 DNA: TGCAGTGCTAATCTTCCGACCCTGGCTAGCACAGATACGCAGTATTTT. Amino acid sequence: CSANLPTLASTDTQYF.

This chain uses TRBV7-2 with TRBJ2-1, with 8 bases identical to TRBD2. CDR1 is SGHTA, CDR2 FQGNSA, per germline. CDR3 length: 14 amino acids. V dropped 8 bases and J dropped 8; count of bases not matched to a gene: 11. The CDR3 DNA follows: TGTGCCAGCGGGGGGACTAGTCCCAACCATGAGCAGTTCTTC. This codes for CASGGTSPNHEQFF.

The chain employs TRBV4-3 and TRBJ2-5; D unresolved. This CDR3 has 14 amino acids. CDR1 LGHNA and CDR2 YSLEER come from the germline V gene. V shed 5 bases and J shed 5 bases, with 15 bases lying between them. This CDR3 is CASSTRFRAETQYF. DNA for the CDR3: TGCGCCAGCAGCACCAGGTTTAGGGCTGAGACCCAGTACTTC.

The chain is built from TRBV6-6 and TRBJ2-3; tentatively, D is TRBD2 (5 bases). Germline CDR1 and CDR2: MNHNY and SVGAGI (reference sequence). The CDR3 contains 14 residues. V shed 0 bases and J shed 5 bases, with 9 bases lying between them. Written as DNA, the CDR3 is TGTGCCAGCAGTTACTCGCCCGGGGAAGATACGCAGTATTTT. Its translation is CASSYSPGEDTQYF.

This CDR3 is CAIKLEGGNYGYTF. DNA of the CDR3: TGTGCCATCAAGTTAGAGGGTGGGAACTATGGCTACACCTTC. The genes are TRBV10-3 and TRBJ1-2, with unresolved D. Germline V gives CDR1 ENHRY, CDR2 SYGVKD. Trimming pared 7 bases from V and 2 bases from J, leaving 14 bases between. The CDR3 contains 14 residues.

The rearrangement joins TRBV28 to TRBJ2-5, with a tentative D call TRBD1 (5 bases). The CDR3 length is 13 residues. Trimming took off 6 bases at V and 3 bases at J, with 11 bases between the two ends. Germline V gene data show CDR1 as MDHEN and CDR2 as SYDVKM. As DNA, the CDR3 is TGTGCCAGCAGAGACAGTTCCAAAGAGACCCAGTACTTC. This gives the protein CASRDSSKETQYF.

V is TRBV5-1 and J is TRBJ2-7; 9 bases are a match to TRBD1. Germline V gene data show CDR1 as SGHRS and CDR2 as YFSETQ. The J segment lost 5 bases and the V segment lost 2 bases, leaving 5 bases of the junction unmatched. The CDR3 sequence is 14 residues long. CDR3 DNA sequence: TGCGCCAGCAGCTTTGGGACAGGGACCGACGAGCAGTACTTC. Residues: CASSFGTGTDEQYF.

The V gene is TRBV28, the J gene TRBJ2-2, with D maybe TRBD2 (6 bases). The CDR3 consists of 20 residues. Germline V CDR1 and CDR2: MDHEN, SYDVKM. V was trimmed by 7 bases and J by 6 bases, leaving 33 bases between them. In DNA, the CDR3 is TGTGCCAGCACCGCGGGGTTAGCAGCCCCAAAAGGGCCAAACGCCGGGGAGCTGTTTTTT. This gives the protein CASTAGLAAPKGPNAGELFF.

The V gene is TRBV7-3, the J gene TRBJ2-3, with TRBD1 matching over 7 bases. This CDR3 contains 14 residues. V shed 5 bases and J 4 bases; nucleotides not matched to a gene: 6. The germline CDR1 and CDR2 sequences are SGHTA and FQGTGA. CDR3 bases: TGTGCCAGCAGCGCGACCCAGGGGGCAGATACGCAGTATTTT. This sequence encodes CASSATQGADTQYF.

This clonotype was seen a few times. The chain joins TRBV4-3 to TRBJ2-1, with 13 bases lining up with TRBD2. The germline gives CDR1 LGHNA, CDR2 YSLEER. The CDR3 contains 16 residues. V was pared by 2 bases and J by 8 bases, with 6 bases of the junction left unmatched. Here the CDR3 reads CASSQQLAGGRDEQFF. In DNA form, the CDR3 reads TGCGCCAGCAGCCAACAACTAGCGGGGGGGCGGGATGAGCAGTTCTTC.

This clonotype was counted a single time. The chain recombines TRBV4-3 with TRBJ2-5; TRBD1 or TRBD2 may be the D gene (5 bases each). The closer fit of TRBJ2-1 to the DNA end suggests the J call may be wrong. CDR1 is LGHNA, CDR2 YSLEER, per germline. The CDR3 sequence is 15 residues long. CDR3 sequence: CASSQEGVGNNEQFF. The CDR3 coding sequence is TGCGCCAGCAGCCAAGAAGGGGTCGGGAATAATGAGCAGTTCTTC.

This clonotype appeared a few times. The V call is TRBV27, the J call TRBJ2-5; 7 bases match TRBD1. Gene TRBJ2-1 matches the end of the DNA better, so the J call may be wrong. This CDR3 is built from 13 residues. Germline CDR1 and CDR2: MNHEY and SMNVEV (reference sequence). CDR3: CASSVGTAGEQFF. The CDR3 nucleotides are TGTGCCAGCAGTGTCGGGACAGCTGGTGAGCAGTTCTTC.

V and J are TRBV28 and TRBJ1-4; TRBD1 matches at 8 bases. The germline gives CDR1 MDHEN, CDR2 SYDVKM. V gave up 7 bases and J gave up 7 bases; unmatched junction bases: 8. The CDR3 runs 14 residues. The CDR3 loop is CASTQDRACEKLFF. As DNA, the CDR3 is TGTGCCAGCACCCAGGACAGGGCGTGTGAAAAACTGTTTTTT.

This chain links TRBV4-3 with TRBJ2-2, with unresolved D. The CDR3 loop spans 14 amino acids. V lost 4 bases and J lost 6, with 12 bases in between. Germline CDR1 is LGHNA and CDR2 is YSLEER. The CDR3 DNA follows: TGCGCCAGCAGCCCCCATTCGACGGCCGGGGAGCTGTTTTTT. This codes for CASSPHSTAGELFF.

The chain carries TRBV14 and TRBJ2-1, with D unresolved. The CDR3 contains 15 residues. From germline, CDR1 is SGHDN and CDR2 FVKESK. V dropped 3 bases and J dropped 0 bases, with 9 bases sitting between them. CDR3 in DNA: TGTGCCAGCAGCCATCGGTACCCCTCCTACAATGAGCAGTTCTTC. As protein: CASSHRYPSYNEQFF.

There are a few counts of this clonotype. The junction shows a germline mismatch at one end, possibly a read error. The chain uses TRBV7-9 and TRBJ2-5; 8 bases line up with TRBD2. The CDR3 runs to 16 residues. Germline V gene lookup returns CDR1 SEHNR and CDR2 FQNEAQ (reference sequence). CDR3 nucleotides: TGTGCCAACAGCTTAGCGGGAAGCGGTACCCAAGAGACCCAGTACTTC. It specifies CANSLAGSGTQETQYF.

This chain joins TRBV6-1 and TRBJ2-7; a possible D gene is TRBD2 (6 bases). The CDR3 has 13 residues. V dropped 6 bases and J dropped 1 base, with 10 bases sitting between them. Germline values: CDR1 MNHNS, CDR2 SASEGT. DNA for the CDR3: TGTGCCAGCAGGTGGGGGGAGTCCTACGAGCAGTACTTC. It encodes CASRWGESYEQYF.

As concerns this clonotype: One junction end does not reproduce the germline sequence, and a read error may be involved. The rearrangement links TRBV9 to TRBJ2-1; 7 bases are shared with TRBD2. Judging by the DNA end, TRBJ2-5 fits better; the J call may be wrong. CDR1 SGDLS and CDR2 YYNGEE come from the germline V gene. CDR3 size: 15 residues. As DNA, the CDR3 is TGCGCCAGCAGCGTAGTTGGCGGGAGCGGAGAGACCCAGTACTTC. It is translated as CASSVVGGSGETQYF.

This clonotype has more than one count but fewer than ten. This chain links TRBV7-9 with TRBJ2-3; D is unclear. V was trimmed by 4 bases and J by 5 bases, leaving 10 bases between them. This CDR3 comprises 13 residues. Germline loops: CDR1 SEHNR, CDR2 FQNEAQ (reference sequence). CDR3 in amino acids: CASSSLVGDTQYF. The CDR3 bases are TGTGCCAGCAGCTCCCTCGTCGGAGATACGCAGTATTTT.

This clonotype has just a few counts. V usage is TRBV4-3 and J usage is TRBJ1-6, with unresolved D. The germline V gene encodes CDR1 LGHNA and CDR2 YSLEER. Between the trimmed V and J ends, which lost 0 bases and 0 bases, there was a span of 6 bases. This CDR3 region has 16 residues. CDR3 amino acids: CASSQEEISYNSPLHF. In nucleotides, the CDR3 is TGCGCCAGCAGCCAAGAGGAGATCTCCTATAATTCACCCCTCCACTTT.

The genes are TRBV5-6 and TRBJ2-4; D gene unclear. This CDR3 is 14 amino acids long. V dropped 1 base and J dropped 0 bases, with 5 bases sitting between them. The germline CDR1 and CDR2 sequences are SGHDT and YYEEEE. The CDR3: CASSLPQAKNIQYF. The CDR3 DNA sequence: TGTGCCAGCAGCTTGCCACAAGCCAAAAACATTCAGTACTTC.

The sample holds many counts of this clonotype. This rearrangement joins TRBV5-1 to TRBJ2-5; 10 bases map to TRBD1. Unmatched junction bases numbered 4, after V lost 5 bases and J lost 3 bases. The CDR3 is 14 amino acids. Germline V lookup: CDR1 SGHRS, CDR2 YFSETQ. This chain's CDR3 is CASRTGTGEETQYF. Written as DNA, the CDR3 is TGCGCCAGCAGAACCGGGACAGGGGAAGAGACCCAGTACTTC.